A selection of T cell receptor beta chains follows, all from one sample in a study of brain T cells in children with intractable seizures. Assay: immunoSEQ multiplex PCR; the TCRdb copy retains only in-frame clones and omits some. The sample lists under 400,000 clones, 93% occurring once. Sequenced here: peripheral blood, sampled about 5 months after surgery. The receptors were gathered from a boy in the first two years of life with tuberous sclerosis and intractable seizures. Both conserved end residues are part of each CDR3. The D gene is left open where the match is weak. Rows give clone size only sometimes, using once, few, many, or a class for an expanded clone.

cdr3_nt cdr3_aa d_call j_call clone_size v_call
TGCGCCACCCAGCCCCTAGCGGGAGGATCGAATACGCAGTATTTT CATQPLAGGSNTQYF TRBD2 TRBJ2-3 once TRBV10-2
TGCAGTGCTAGTTTGCCCACCATCCTCGAGACCCAGTACTTC CSASLPTILETQYF . TRBJ2-5 . TRBV20-1
TGTGCCAGCAGCTTGGAAGGTAGGGAAGAGACCCAGTACTTC CASSLEGREETQYF . TRBJ2-5 . TRBV5-6
TGCGCCAGCAGCTGGGCACAGGGAGCTGACTATGGCTACACCTTC CASSWAQGADYGYTF . TRBJ1-2 . TRBV5-1
TGCGCCAGCAGCCAACCAAGACAGGACGGAGCCAAAAACATTCAGTACTTC CASSQPRQDGAKNIQYF . TRBJ2-4 . TRBV4-1
TGTGCCAGCAGCTCCCAACCGCAGTCCAGCGGGAGTCACTATGAGCAGTTCTTC CASSSQPQSSGSHYEQFF TRBD2 TRBJ2-1 . TRBV7-3
TGTGCCAGCAGCTTATTGGGACAGGGAACTGAAGCTTTCTTT CASSLLGQGTEAFF TRBD1 TRBJ1-1 . TRBV7-3
TGTGCCAGCAGCTTAGCAGCGGCCACCGCGGGGTCTGGAAACACCATATATTTT CASSLAAATAGSGNTIYF . TRBJ1-3 . TRBV7-2
TGTGCCAGCAGCTTAGCGGGACCGGCCGAGGGGTGGCAGTACTTC CASSLAGPAEGWQYF . TRBJ2-7 . TRBV7-2
TGCAGCGTTGAAGACAGGGGGCGCTCCTACGAGCAGTACTTC CSVEDRGRSYEQYF TRBD1 TRBJ2-7 . TRBV29-1
TGCGCCAGCAGCTTTTTAACTAGCGGGCGGGATGAGCAGTTCTTC CASSFLTSGRDEQFF TRBD2 TRBJ2-1 . TRBV5-1
TGCGCCAGCAGCCGGACTAGCGGGGTCTATGAGACCCAGTACTTC CASSRTSGVYETQYF TRBD2 TRBJ2-5 . TRBV5-1
TGTGCCAGCTCACCCGGGACAGGAATGAACACTGAAGCTTTCTTT CASSPGTGMNTEAFF TRBD1 TRBJ1-1 . TRBV18
TGTGCCAGCAGGATGGAGGCTACAGCCAACACTGAAGCTTTCTTT CASRMEATANTEAFF . TRBJ1-1 . TRBV6-5
TGTGCCAGCAGCCAAGACCTCACCCCCGGGGAGCTGTTTTTT CASSQDLTPGELFF . TRBJ2-2 . TRBV14